The 18 T cell receptor beta chains below all came from one sample that was sequenced in a study of shared clonotypes between healthy human individuals (dated by TCRdb to between 2020 and 2021). The library was made by the immunoSEQ multiplex PCR assay. The source is immuneACCESS, and TCRdb retained only in-frame sequences with V and J called. Part of the clones is not carried over; for the studies checked, unresolved V genes explain less than half of this, and the remainder is unexplained. The sample includes about 820,000 clones, with 92% observed a single time. The ten largest clones take up under 30% of the sample. For the CD8 naive samples, CD45RO-negative cells were positively selected for CCR7, yielding a CD45RA+CCR7+ population from which TemRA cells were excluded. The sequenced sample was naive CD8+ T cells sorted from blood. The cell subset or site label corresponds to: CD45RA+CCR7+. The source is a man aged 25-45 years in good health.

This clone was counted a single time. J is TRBJ2-1 and V is TRBV6-5; D remains ambiguous. The CDR3 consists of 15 residues. Trimming pared 2 bases from V and 7 bases from J, leaving 15 bases between. Per the germline V gene, CDR1 is MNHEY and CDR2 is SVGAGI. CDR3 residues: CASSYGLAGENEQFF. The CDR3 nucleotides are TGTGCCAGCAGTTACGGTCTCGCAGGAGAGAATGAGCAGTTCTTC.

This sequence joins TRBV7-8 and TRBJ1-4, with no clear D. V shed 2 bases and J shed 8 bases, with 12 bases lying between them. This CDR3 comprises 14 residues. The germline V gene has CDR1 SGHVS and CDR2 FQNEAQ. CDR3: CASSLTGGLEKLFF. In nucleotides, the CDR3 is TGTGCCAGCAGCTTAACCGGAGGTCTGGAAAAACTGTTTTTT.

The rearrangement uses TRBV11-2 and TRBJ2-1; TRBD1 or TRBD2 may be the D gene (5 bases each). Germline lookup yields CDR1 SGHAT and CDR2 FQNNGV. V gave up 3 bases and J gave up 4 bases, with 7 bases separating them. CDR3 size: 13 residues. CDR3 bases: TGTGCCAGCAGCTTTTGGGGGTACAATGAGCAGTTCTTC. Its protein product is CASSFWGYNEQFF.

The chain joins TRBV28 to TRBJ2-5; 9 nucleotides match TRBD1. The CDR3 spans 18 residues. Germline-derived CDR1 and CDR2 are MDHEN and SYDVKM. V was clipped by 5 bases and J by 5 bases; unmatched bases: 18. Written as DNA, the CDR3 is TGTGCCAGCAGTACCTTAAAGGCCTGGACAGGGGAGGGGGAGACCCAGTACTTC. Translation: CASSTLKAWTGEGETQYF.

This clone was counted ten times or more. The rearrangement links TRBV6-5 to TRBJ1-1; the match to TRBD1 covers 9 bases. Losses at the gene ends were 2 bases for V and 1 base for J; bases not matched to a gene: 5. Germline CDR1 MNHEY, CDR2 SVGAGI. The CDR3 runs 16 residues. CDR3 sequence: CASSYLTGGKNTEAFF. The CDR3 DNA is TGTGCCAGCAGTTACCTGACAGGGGGGAAGAACACTGAAGCTTTCTTT.

The V and J genes are TRBV4-3 and TRBJ1-2; D is ambiguous. Germline assignment: CDR1 LGHNA and CDR2 YSLEER. V shed 5 bases and J shed 3 bases, with 10 bases lying between them. The length of the CDR3 is 13 residues. In DNA, the CDR3 is TGCGCCAGCAGCGTAGGCTTCGACTATGGCTACACCTTC. Residues: CASSVGFDYGYTF.

This chain joins TRBV10-3 and TRBJ2-7; tentatively, D is TRBD1 (6 bases). Germline CDR1 ENHRY, CDR2 SYGVKD. This CDR3 is built from 17 residues. The germline V and J ends were trimmed by 5 bases and 2 bases, with 22 bases remaining between them. The CDR3 reads CAISRGVWTDPTYEQYF. Written as DNA, the CDR3 is TGTGCCATCAGTCGGGGAGTTTGGACAGACCCTACCTACGAGCAGTACTTC.

The rearrangement links TRBV12-5 to TRBJ2-7; D is ambiguous. There are 13 residues in the CDR3. V shed 2 bases and J shed 6 bases, with 11 bases lying between them. The germline V gene encodes CDR1 LGHNT and CDR2 FRNRAP. The CDR3 DNA is TGTGCTAGTGGTTTGACCTCCAATGCCGAGCAGTACTTC. Residues: CASGLTSNAEQYF.

This chain connects TRBV25-1 to TRBJ2-7, with D unresolved. In germline, CDR1 is MGHDK, CDR2 SYGVNS. CDR3 length: 14 residues. Trimming removed 3 bases at V and 2 bases at J, with 11 bases between. The CDR3 here is CASSDIGNPYEQYF. The CDR3 DNA is TGTGCCAGCAGTGATATAGGGAACCCCTACGAGCAGTACTTC.

In the case of this clone: Other DNA sequences in the same sample also yield this CDR3. The V and J genes are TRBV5-5 and TRBJ2-1; 8 positions agree with TRBD1. The CDR3 is 15 amino acids. Germline V gene lookup returns CDR1 SGHKS and CDR2 YYEKEE (reference sequence). The V segment lost 0 bases and the J segment 7 bases; nucleotides outside the gene matches: 6. The CDR3 spells CASSLGQGAGNEQFF. The CDR3 nucleotides read TGTGCCAGCAGCTTGGGGCAGGGGGCTGGTAATGAGCAGTTCTTC.

This chain connects TRBV7-2 to TRBJ2-3, with D perhaps TRBD2 (5 bases). The germline gives CDR1 SGHTA, CDR2 FQGNSA. The CDR3 is 16 residues long. With 3 bases removed from V and 2 bases from J, the gap between germline ends came to 15 bases. CDR3 sequence: CASSFVVSSATDTQYF. The CDR3 DNA follows: TGTGCCAGCAGCTTCGTCGTGAGTAGCGCCACAGATACGCAGTATTTT.

This chain links TRBV28 with TRBJ2-7; TRBD2 might be the D (6 bases). Trimming shortened V by 1 base and J by 2 bases, and 15 bases separated the two germline ends. There are 16 residues in the CDR3. Per germline, CDR1 MDHEN and CDR2 SYDVKM. This CDR3 reads CASSLLGGESAYEQYF. CDR3 nucleotide sequence: TGTGCCAGCAGTTTATTGGGAGGCGAGTCCGCCTACGAGCAGTACTTC.

The gene calls are TRBV5-6 and TRBJ2-7; D is undetermined. Deletions cut 1 base from V and 3 bases from J, with 8 bases between. Germline V gene sequence: CDR1 SGHDT, CDR2 YYEEEE. The CDR3 covers 13 residues. In DNA, the CDR3 is TGTGCCAGCAGCTTGTTGTACAGCTACGAGCAGTACTTC. This encodes CASSLLYSYEQYF. The complete variable domain, with remaining parts taken from reference TRBV5-6 and TRBJ2-7, reads DAGVTQSPTHLIKTRGQQVTLRCSPKSGHDTVSWYQQALGQGPQFIFQYYEEEERQRGNFPDRFSGHQFPNYSSELNVNALLLGDSALYLCASSLLYSYEQYFGPGTRLTVT.

V gene TRBV29-1 combines with J gene TRBJ2-3; 10 nucleotides match TRBD2. CDR1 SQVTM and CDR2 ANQGSEA come from the germline V gene. The J segment lost 6 bases and the V segment lost 3 bases, leaving 12 bases of the junction unmatched. The CDR3 loop spans 16 amino acids. The CDR3 spells CSVDGTSESTGDTQYF. The CDR3 DNA is TGCAGCGTTGACGGGACTAGCGAATCAACTGGGGATACGCAGTATTTT.

The rearrangement joins TRBV7-9 to TRBJ2-1; 7 bases align to TRBD1. V lost 7 bases and J lost 0; bases outside the gene matches: 15. The CDR3 consists of 18 residues. CDR1 is SEHNR, CDR2 FQNEAQ, per germline (reference sequence). CDR3 sequence reads: CASTTSVTGKSSYNEQFF. The DNA for the CDR3 is TGTGCCAGCACCACCTCGGTGACAGGGAAGAGCTCCTACAATGAGCAGTTCTTC.

This clone was seen only once. The rearrangement links TRBV11-2 to TRBJ2-1; D gene uncertain. Germline assignment: CDR1 SGHAT and CDR2 FQNNGV. The CDR3 has 13 residues. V lost 4 bases, J lost 5 bases, and 9 bases lay in between. The CDR3 is CASSSYNDNEQFF. The CDR3 DNA reads TGTGCCAGCAGCTCATATAACGACAATGAGCAGTTCTTC.

The rearrangement uses TRBV25-1 and TRBJ2-1; 9 bases map to TRBD2. V shed 6 bases and J 5 bases; nucleotides not matched to a gene: 14. The length of the CDR3 is 17 residues. The germline CDR1 and CDR2 sequences are MGHDK and SYGVNS. This CDR3 reads CASRDNPGLAPNNEQFF. The CDR3 bases are TGTGCCAGCAGGGATAACCCCGGACTAGCGCCGAACAATGAGCAGTTCTTC.

The gene calls are TRBV9 and TRBJ2-1; possible D gene TRBD2, 6 bases. The CDR3 is made up of 12 amino acids. Germline V gene data show CDR1 as SGDLS and CDR2 as YYNGEE. The V and J ends lost 3 bases and 7 bases respectively, with 8 bases between them. CDR3 region: CASSASDNEQFF. CDR3 coding DNA: TGTGCCAGCAGCGCTAGCGATAATGAGCAGTTCTTC.